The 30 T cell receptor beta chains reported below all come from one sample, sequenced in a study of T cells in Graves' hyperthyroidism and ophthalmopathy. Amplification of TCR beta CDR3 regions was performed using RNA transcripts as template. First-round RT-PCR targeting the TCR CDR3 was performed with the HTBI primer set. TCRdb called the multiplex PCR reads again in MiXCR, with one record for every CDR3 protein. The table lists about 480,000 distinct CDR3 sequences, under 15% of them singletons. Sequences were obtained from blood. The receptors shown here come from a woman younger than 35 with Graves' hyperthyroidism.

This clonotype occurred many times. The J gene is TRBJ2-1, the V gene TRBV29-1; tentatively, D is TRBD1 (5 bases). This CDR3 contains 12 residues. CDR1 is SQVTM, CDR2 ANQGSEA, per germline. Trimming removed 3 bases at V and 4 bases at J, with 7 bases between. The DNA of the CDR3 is TGCAGCGTTGACAGGGCATACAATGAGCAGTTCTTC. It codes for CSVDRAYNEQFF.

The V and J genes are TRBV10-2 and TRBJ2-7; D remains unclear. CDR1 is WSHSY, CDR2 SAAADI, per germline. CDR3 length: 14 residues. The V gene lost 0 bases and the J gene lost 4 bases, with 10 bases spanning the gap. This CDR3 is CASSESPPQYEQYF. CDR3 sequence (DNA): TGCGCCAGCAGTGAGTCCCCCCCGCAATACGAGCAGTACTTC.

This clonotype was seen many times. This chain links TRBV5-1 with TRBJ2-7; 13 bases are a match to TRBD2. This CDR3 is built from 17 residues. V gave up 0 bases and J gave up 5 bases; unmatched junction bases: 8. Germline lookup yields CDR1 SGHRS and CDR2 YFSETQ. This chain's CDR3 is CASSLDGLAGVRDEQYF. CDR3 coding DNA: TGCGCCAGCAGCTTGGATGGACTAGCGGGAGTGCGCGACGAGCAGTACTTC.

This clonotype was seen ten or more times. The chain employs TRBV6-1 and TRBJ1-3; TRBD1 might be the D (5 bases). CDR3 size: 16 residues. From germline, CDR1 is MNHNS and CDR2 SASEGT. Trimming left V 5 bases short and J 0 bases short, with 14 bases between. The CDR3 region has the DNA TGTGCCAGCAGTTTATCGGACGGACACTCTGGAAACACCATATATTTT. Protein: CASSLSDGHSGNTIYF.

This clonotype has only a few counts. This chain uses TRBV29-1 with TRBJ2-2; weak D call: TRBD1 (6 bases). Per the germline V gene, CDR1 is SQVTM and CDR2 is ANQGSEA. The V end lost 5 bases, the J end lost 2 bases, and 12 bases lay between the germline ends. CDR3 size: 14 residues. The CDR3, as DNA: TGCAGCGTTTACAGGGCCGTAAACACCGGGGAGCTGTTTTTT. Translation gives CSVYRAVNTGELFF.

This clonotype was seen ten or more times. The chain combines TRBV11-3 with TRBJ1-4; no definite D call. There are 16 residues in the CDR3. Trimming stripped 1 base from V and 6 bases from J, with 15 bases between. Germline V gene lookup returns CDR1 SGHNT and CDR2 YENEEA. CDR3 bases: TGTGCCAGCAGCTTAGGAGACATACCCGCCCATGAAAAACTGTTTTTT. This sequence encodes CASSLGDIPAHEKLFF.

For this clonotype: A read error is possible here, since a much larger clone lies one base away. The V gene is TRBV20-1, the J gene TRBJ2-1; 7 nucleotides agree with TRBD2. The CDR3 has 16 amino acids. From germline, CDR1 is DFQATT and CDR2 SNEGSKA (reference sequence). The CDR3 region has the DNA TGCGGTGCTAGATCCTGGGGAGGGACCTCCTACAATGAGCAGTTCTTC. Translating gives CGARSWGGTSYNEQFF.

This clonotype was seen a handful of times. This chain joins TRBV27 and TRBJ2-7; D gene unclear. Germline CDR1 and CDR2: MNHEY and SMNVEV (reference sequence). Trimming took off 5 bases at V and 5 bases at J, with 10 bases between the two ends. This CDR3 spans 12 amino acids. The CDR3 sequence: CASSALTNEQYF. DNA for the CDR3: TGTGCCAGCAGTGCCCTCACTAACGAGCAGTACTTC.

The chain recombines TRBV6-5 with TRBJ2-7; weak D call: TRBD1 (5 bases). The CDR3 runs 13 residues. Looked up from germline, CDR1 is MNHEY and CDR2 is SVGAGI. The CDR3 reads CASSYSQGYEQYV. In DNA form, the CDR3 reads TGCGCCAGCAGTTACTCCCAGGGTTACGAGCAGTACGTC.

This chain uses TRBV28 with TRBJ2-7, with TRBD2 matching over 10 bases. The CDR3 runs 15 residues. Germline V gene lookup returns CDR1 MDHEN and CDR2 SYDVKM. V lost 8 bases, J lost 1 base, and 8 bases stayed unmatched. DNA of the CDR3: TGTGCCAGCCGGACTAGCGGCAAATTATCCTACGAGCAGTACTTC. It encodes CASRTSGKLSYEQYF.

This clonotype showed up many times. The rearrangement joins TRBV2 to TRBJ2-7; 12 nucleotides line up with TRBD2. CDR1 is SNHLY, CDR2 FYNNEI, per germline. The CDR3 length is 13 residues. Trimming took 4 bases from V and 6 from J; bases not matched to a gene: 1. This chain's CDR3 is CASSASGRVEQYF. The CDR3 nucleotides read TGTGCCAGCAGTGCTAGCGGGAGGGTCGAGCAGTACTTC.

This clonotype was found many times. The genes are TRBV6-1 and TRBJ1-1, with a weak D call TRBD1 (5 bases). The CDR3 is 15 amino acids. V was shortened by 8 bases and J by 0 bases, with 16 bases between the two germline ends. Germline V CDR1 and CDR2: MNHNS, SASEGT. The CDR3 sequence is CASGQGRRMNTEAFF. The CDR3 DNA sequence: TGTGCCAGCGGGCAGGGCCGCAGGATGAACACTGAAGCTTTCTTT.

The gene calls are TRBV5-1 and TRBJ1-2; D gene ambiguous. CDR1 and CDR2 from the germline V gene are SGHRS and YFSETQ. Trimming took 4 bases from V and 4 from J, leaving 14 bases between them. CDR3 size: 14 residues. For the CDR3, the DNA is TGCGCCAGCAGCCCCTCGGGGTTGTTCTATGGCTACACCTTC. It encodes CASSPSGLFYGYTF.

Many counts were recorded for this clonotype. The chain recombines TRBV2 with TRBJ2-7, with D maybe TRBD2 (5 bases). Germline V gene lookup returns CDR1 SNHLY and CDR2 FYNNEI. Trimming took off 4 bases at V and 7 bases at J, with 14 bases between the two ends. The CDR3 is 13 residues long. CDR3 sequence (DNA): TGTGCCAGCAGTGGTGGAGGTCGGAGAGAGCAGTACTTC. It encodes CASSGGGRREQYF.

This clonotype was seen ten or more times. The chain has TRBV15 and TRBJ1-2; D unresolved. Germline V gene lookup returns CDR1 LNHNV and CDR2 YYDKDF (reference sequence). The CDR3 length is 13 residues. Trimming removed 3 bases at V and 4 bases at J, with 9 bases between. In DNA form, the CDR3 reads TGTGCCACCAGCAGTGGAGAGATCTATGGCTACACCTTC. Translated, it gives CATSSGEIYGYTF.

The CDR3 protein is CSASGTGTTDTQYF. The DNA for the CDR3 is TGCAGTGCTTCCGGGACAGGGACGACAGATACGCAGTATTTT. The rearrangement links TRBV20-1 to TRBJ2-3, with TRBD1 matching 9 bases. The germline gives CDR1 DFQATT, CDR2 SNEGSKA (reference sequence). This CDR3 is 14 amino acids long. The J segment lost 3 bases and the V segment lost 5 bases, leaving 6 bases of the junction unmatched.

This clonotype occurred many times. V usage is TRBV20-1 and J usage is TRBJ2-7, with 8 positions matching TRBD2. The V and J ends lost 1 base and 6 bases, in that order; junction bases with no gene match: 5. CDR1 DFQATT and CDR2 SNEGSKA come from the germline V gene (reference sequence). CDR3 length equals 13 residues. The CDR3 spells CSARAGGSAEQYV. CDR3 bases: TGCAGTGCTAGAGCGGGAGGGTCCGCCGAGCAGTACGTC.

Here the CDR3 reads CASSQGAASADTQYF. CDR3 in DNA: TGCGCCAGCAGCCAAGGGGCCGCATCGGCAGATACGCAGTATTTT. The chain combines TRBV4-1 with TRBJ2-3; D is uncertain. CDR1 and CDR2 (germline): MGHRA, YSYEKL. V dropped 1 base and J dropped 4 bases, with 12 bases sitting between them. This CDR3 has 15 amino acids.

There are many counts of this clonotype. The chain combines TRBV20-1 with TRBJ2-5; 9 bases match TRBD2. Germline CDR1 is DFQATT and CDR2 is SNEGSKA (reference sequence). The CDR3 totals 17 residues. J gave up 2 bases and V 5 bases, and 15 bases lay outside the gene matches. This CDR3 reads CSARPGLASMTQETQYF. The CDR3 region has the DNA TGCAGTGCTCGTCCGGGACTAGCTTCTATGACGCAAGAGACCCAGTACTTC.

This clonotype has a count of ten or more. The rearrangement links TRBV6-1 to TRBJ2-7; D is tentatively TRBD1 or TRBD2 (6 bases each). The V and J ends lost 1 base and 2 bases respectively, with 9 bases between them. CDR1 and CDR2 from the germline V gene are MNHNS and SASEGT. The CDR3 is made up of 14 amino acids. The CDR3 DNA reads TGTGCCAGCAGTGAAGTGAGGGGGGCCTACGAGCAGTACGTC. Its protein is CASSEVRGAYEQYV.

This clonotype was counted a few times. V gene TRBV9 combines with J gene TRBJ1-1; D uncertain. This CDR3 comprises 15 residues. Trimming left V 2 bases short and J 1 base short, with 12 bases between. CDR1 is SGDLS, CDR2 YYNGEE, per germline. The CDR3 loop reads CASSVSRDPNTEAFF. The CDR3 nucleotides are TGTGCCAGCAGCGTTAGTCGCGACCCGAACACTGAAGCTTTCTTT.

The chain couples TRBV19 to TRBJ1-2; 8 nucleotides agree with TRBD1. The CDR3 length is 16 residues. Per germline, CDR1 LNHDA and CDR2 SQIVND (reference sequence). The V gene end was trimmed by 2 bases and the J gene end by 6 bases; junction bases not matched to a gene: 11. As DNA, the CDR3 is TGTGCCAGTAGTATACCCAGCAGGACAGGGTTTGATGGCTACACCTTC. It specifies CASSIPSRTGFDGYTF.

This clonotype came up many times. The CDR3 DNA reads TGTGCCAGCAGAACACCGGGGGTAGACACTGAAGCTTTCTTT. Translated, it gives CASRTPGVDTEAFF. The V call is TRBV11-2, the J call TRBJ1-1, with D perhaps TRBD1 (5 bases). The CDR3 covers 14 residues. The V end lost 6 bases, the J end lost 3 bases, and 14 bases lay between the germline ends. The germline V gene encodes CDR1 SGHAT and CDR2 FQNNGV.

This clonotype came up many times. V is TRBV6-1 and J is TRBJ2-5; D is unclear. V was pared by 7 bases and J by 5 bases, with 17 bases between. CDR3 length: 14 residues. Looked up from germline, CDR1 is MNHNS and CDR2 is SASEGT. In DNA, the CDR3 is TGTGCCAGCAAAACCTCAGCGTTGTGGGAGACCCAGTACTTC. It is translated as CASKTSALWETQYF.

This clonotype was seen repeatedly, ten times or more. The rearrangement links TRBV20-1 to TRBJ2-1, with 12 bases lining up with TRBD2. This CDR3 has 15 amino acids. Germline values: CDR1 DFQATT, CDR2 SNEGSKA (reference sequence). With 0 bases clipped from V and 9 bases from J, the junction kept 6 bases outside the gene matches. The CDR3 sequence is CSAREFLAGGSEQFF. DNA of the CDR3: TGCAGTGCTAGAGAGTTCCTAGCGGGAGGGTCTGAGCAGTTCTTC.

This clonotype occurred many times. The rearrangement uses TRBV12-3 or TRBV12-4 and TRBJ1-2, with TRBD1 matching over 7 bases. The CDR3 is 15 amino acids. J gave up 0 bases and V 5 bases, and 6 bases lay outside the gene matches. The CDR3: CASSPHRGSNYGYTF. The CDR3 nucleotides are TGTGCCAGCAGTCCTCACAGGGGTTCTAACTATGGCTACACCTTC.

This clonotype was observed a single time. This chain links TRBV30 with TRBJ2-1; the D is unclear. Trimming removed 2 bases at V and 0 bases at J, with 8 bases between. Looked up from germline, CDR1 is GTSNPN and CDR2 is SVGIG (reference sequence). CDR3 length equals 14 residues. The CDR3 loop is CAWSPGSSYNEQFF. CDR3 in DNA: TGTGCCTGGAGTCCGGGCTCCTCCTACAATGAGCAGTTCTTC.

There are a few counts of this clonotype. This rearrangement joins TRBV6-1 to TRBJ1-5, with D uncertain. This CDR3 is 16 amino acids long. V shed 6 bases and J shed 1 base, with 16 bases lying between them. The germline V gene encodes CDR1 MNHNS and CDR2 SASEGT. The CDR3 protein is CASRAAGGSSNQPQHF. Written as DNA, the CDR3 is TGTGCCAGCAGGGCGGCGGGCGGTTCGAGCAATCAGCCCCAGCATTTT.

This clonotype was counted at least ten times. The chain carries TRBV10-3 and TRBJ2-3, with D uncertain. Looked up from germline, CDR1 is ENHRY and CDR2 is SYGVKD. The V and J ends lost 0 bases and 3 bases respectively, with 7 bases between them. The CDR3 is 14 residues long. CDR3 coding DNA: TGTGCCATCAGTGAGTCGTACGGGACAGATACGCAGTATTTT. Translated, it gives CAISESYGTDTQYF.

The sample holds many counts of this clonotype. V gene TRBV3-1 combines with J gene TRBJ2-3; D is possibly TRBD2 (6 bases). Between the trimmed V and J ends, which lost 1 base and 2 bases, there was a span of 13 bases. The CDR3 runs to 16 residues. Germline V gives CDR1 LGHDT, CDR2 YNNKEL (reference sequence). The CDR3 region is CASSQVSGLSTDTQYF. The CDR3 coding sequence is TGTGCCAGCAGCCAAGTTAGTGGACTATCCACAGATACGCAGTATTTT.